A selection of T cell receptor beta chains follows, all from one sample in a study of tumor-infiltrating lymphocytes in primary liver carcinoma. TCRdb independently ran MiXCR on the multiplex PCR reads; one entry per CDR3 protein. The profile shows approximately 330,000 distinct CDR3 sequences, roughly two thirds of them singletons. Sample: peripheral blood. These receptors came from a man aged 40-49 years with primary liver carcinoma and hepatitis B virus infection. CDR3s include the opening cysteine and the closing phenylalanine or tryptophan. The D gene is left open where the match is weak. For some rows the clone size is stated as once, few or many, or as a class when expanded; others skip it.

D	size	V	J	CDR3	DNA
.	.	TRBV11-3	TRBJ2-2	CTSSPWTENTGELFF	TGTACCAGCAGCCCCTGGACAGAAAACACCGGGGAGCTGTTTTTT
TRBD1	few	TRBV5-8	TRBJ1-2	CASSSWLYRDSANYGYTF	TGTGCCAGCAGCTCTTGGTTATACAGGGACAGCGCTAACTATGGCTACACCTTC
TRBD1	.	TRBV11-2	TRBJ2-7	CASSHGTGGYEQYF	TGTGCCAGCAGTCACGGGACAGGGGGCTACGAGCAATACTTC
TRBD2	few	TRBV10-3	TRBJ2-1	CAISDKVEREYYNEQFF	TGTGCCATCAGCGACAAAGTAGAGCGGGAGTACTACAATGAGCAGTTCTTC
.	.	TRBV28	TRBJ2-3	CASKLAGWADTQYF	TGTGCCAGCAAATTGGCGGGATGGGCAGATACGCAGTATTTT
.	.	TRBV6-5	TRBJ2-7	CASRETGNCEEYF	TGTGCCAGCAGGGAAACAGGGAACTGCGAGGAGTACTTC
.	.	TRBV11-2	TRBJ2-2	CASSGLTGAGELFF	TGTGCCAGCAGCGGGCTAACAGGAGCCGGGGAGCTGTTTTTT
TRBD1	once	TRBV24-1	TRBJ2-1	CATSGRDRGHNEQFF	TGTGCCACCAGTGGCCGGGACAGGGGGCACAACGAGCAGTTCTTC
TRBD2	.	TRBV11-2	TRBJ2-3	CASSLGSFNALAALTKYF	TGTGCCAGCAGCTTAGGTTCTTTCAATGCACTAGCGGCACTAACGAAGTATTTT
TRBD1	.	TRBV30	TRBJ2-3	CAWIFVGGGTDTQYF	TGTGCCTGGATTTTCGTAGGGGGCGGCACAGATACGCAGTATTTT
TRBD2	.	TRBV5-6	TRBJ2-3	CASSGGTNESPDTQYF	TGTGCCAGCAGCGGCGGGACTAATGAAAGTCCAGATACGCAGTATTTT
TRBD2	.	TRBV6-2/TRBV6-3	TRBJ2-7	CASSRTSVCEQYF	TGTGCCAGCAGTCGGACTAGCGTCTGCGAACAGTACTTC
TRBD2	.	TRBV4-3	TRBJ2-6	CASSRTSRSSGANVLTF	TGCGCCAGCAGCCGGACTAGCAGGAGCTCTGGGGCCAACGTCCTGACTTTC
.	.	TRBV5-5	TRBJ2-5	CASSRRGQQKTQYF	TGTGCCAGCAGCCGCCGTGGACAGCAAAAGACCCAGTACTTC
.	.	TRBV5-1	TRBJ2-7	CASSRESKREQYF	TGCGCCAGCAGTCGGGAGTCCAAGCGGGAGCAGTACTTC
.	many	TRBV14	TRBJ2-4	CASSQAGGGVNIQYF	TGTGCCAGCAGCCAAGCAGGGGGAGGAGTAAACATTCAGTACTTC
.	.	TRBV14	TRBJ2-7	CASSQILARGSYEQYF	TGTGCCAGCAGCCAAATTCTAGCCCGGGGTTCCTACGAGCAGTACTTC
.	.	TRBV5-1	TRBJ1-1	CASNLQGIHTEAFF	TGCGCCAGCAACCTACAGGGAATTCACACTGAAGCTTTCTTT
.	.	TRBV5-6	TRBJ2-3	CASSLEGMGTDTQYF	TGTGCCAGCAGCTTGGAAGGGATGGGCACAGATACGCAGTATTTT
.	.	TRBV10-3	TRBJ1-1	CAAMSDLNTEAFF	TGTGCCGCTATGAGCGATCTGAACACTGAAGCTTTCTTT